One and the same sample provided the 20 T cell receptor beta chains below, sequenced in a study of response to subunit inactivated influenza vaccine. TCRdb reprocessed the RT-PCR reads with MiXCR, giving one entry per CDR3 protein. The sample shows hundreds of thousands of distinct CDR3 sequences, more than 11% of them seen only once. Here the sequenced sample was PBMCs from blood, taken less than 15 days before vaccination. These receptors were obtained from a man between 50 and 59 years old who received an inactivated influenza vaccine.

This clonotype was seen many times. The chain employs TRBV5-1 and TRBJ2-2; D might be TRBD1 (6 bases). The CDR3 totals 14 residues. V lost 4 bases, J lost 2 bases, and 9 bases lay in between. Germline V gene lookup returns CDR1 SGHRS and CDR2 YFSETQ. The CDR3 nucleotides read TGCGCCAGCAGCGGGGACACAAACACCGGGGAGCTGTTTTTT. Its protein is CASSGDTNTGELFF.

This clonotype was seen only a few times. A read error may produce the germline difference seen at one junction end. This chain joins TRBV24-1 and TRBJ2-5; the D gene is possibly TRBD2 (5 bases). Germline loops: CDR1 KGHDR, CDR2 SFDVKD. The CDR3 spans 14 residues. The CDR3 spells CATSEEDSQGTQYF. The CDR3 nucleotides are TGTGCCACCAGTGAGGAGGACTCCCAAGGGACCCAGTACTTC.

This clonotype was seen ten or more times. The chain has TRBV12-3 or TRBV12-4 and TRBJ2-3, with D tentatively TRBD2 (6 bases). The CDR3 totals 16 residues. V was clipped by 6 bases and J by 1 base, with 17 bases between them. CDR3 nucleotides: TGTGCCAGCAGCGCGGGGAGAGGGGCTGGCACAGATACGCAGTATTTT. Amino acids: CASSAGRGAGTDTQYF.

This clonotype turned up a few times. The chain is built from TRBV5-1 and TRBJ2-1; TRBD2 aligns across 10 bases. The germline V gene has CDR1 SGHRS and CDR2 YFSETQ. V lost 3 bases, J lost 0 bases, and 9 bases stayed unmatched. The CDR3 contains 18 residues. CDR3 in DNA: TGCGCCAGCAGCTGGCGCCCTAGCGGGGGTAGCTCCTACAATGAGCAGTTCTTC. Protein sequence: CASSWRPSGGSSYNEQFF.

This clonotype was counted between two and nine times. The chain combines TRBV12-3 or TRBV12-4 with TRBJ2-2, with a possible D match to TRBD1 (6 bases). Between the trimmed V and J ends, which lost 6 bases and 2 bases, there was a span of 13 bases. This CDR3 spans 15 amino acids. The CDR3 DNA reads TGTGCCAGCAGAAAAGCACAGGGAAACACCGGGGAGCTGTTTTTT. Translated: CASRKAQGNTGELFF.

This chain uses TRBV6-6 with TRBJ1-5; tentative D call: TRBD1 (6 bases). V was clipped by 8 bases and J by 6 bases, with 14 bases between them. The germline CDR1 and CDR2 sequences are MNHNY and SVGAGI (reference sequence). The CDR3 is 13 amino acids. The chain's CDR3 is CASAGGGSQPQHF. The CDR3 DNA sequence: TGTGCCAGCGCCGGGGGCGGGAGTCAGCCCCAGCATTTT.

This clonotype has just a few counts. The genes are TRBV7-2 and TRBJ2-1; D not certain. CDR1 SGHTA and CDR2 FQGNSA come from the germline V gene. This CDR3 comprises 14 residues. V lost 1 base and J lost 8, with 12 bases in between. This chain's CDR3 is CASSLGASSHEQFF. CDR3 nucleotide sequence: TGTGCCAGCAGCTTAGGGGCAAGCAGCCATGAGCAGTTCTTC. Drawing the rest from reference TRBV7-2 and TRBJ2-1, the complete variable domain is GAGVSQSPSNKVTEKGKDVELRCDPISGHTALYWYRQSLGQGLEFLIYFQGNSAPDKSGLPSDRFSAERTGGSVSTLTIQRTQQEDSAVYLCASSLGASSHEQFFGPGTRLTVL.

This clonotype was recorded a few times. The gene calls are TRBV28 and TRBJ2-7, with TRBD2 matching over 9 bases. V trimming: 2 bases; J trimming: 2 bases; junction bases outside the gene matches: 7. The CDR3 totals 16 residues. The germline V gene has CDR1 MDHEN and CDR2 SYDVKM. The DNA of the CDR3 is TGTGCCAGCAGTTTAGGGGTCGCTAGCGGGGCCTACGAGCAGTACTTC. The encoded protein is CASSLGVASGAYEQYF.

V gene TRBV2 combines with J gene TRBJ2-7; 8 positions match TRBD1. Germline V gene data show CDR1 as SNHLY and CDR2 as FYNNEI. This CDR3 has 16 amino acids. V shed 5 bases and J 1 base; nucleotides not matched to a gene: 10. DNA of the CDR3: TGTGCCAGCAGTATAGGACAGGGCAGAAAATCCTACGAGCAGTACTTC. Protein product: CASSIGQGRKSYEQYF.

Ten or more counts support this clonotype. The chain has TRBV7-2 and TRBJ1-2; no firm D call. V was cut by 5 bases and J by 5 bases, with 12 bases left in between. The germline CDR1 and CDR2 sequences are SGHTA and FQGNSA. There are 13 residues in the CDR3. CDR3 amino acids: CASSPEGSYGYTF. The CDR3 DNA reads as TGTGCCAGCAGCCCAGAAGGGTCGTATGGCTACACCTTC.

Only a few counts were recorded for this clonotype. V usage is TRBV29-1 and J usage is TRBJ1-4; maybe TRBD1 (5 bases). The V and J ends lost 4 bases and 8 bases respectively, with 14 bases between them. Germline values: CDR1 SQVTM, CDR2 ANQGSEA. The CDR3 extends over 13 amino acids. CDR3 nucleotides: TGCAGCGTTGCCCCTGGGGGTGGGGAAAAACTGTTTTTT. Amino acid sequence: CSVAPGGGEKLFF. The variable domain in full, with the rest retrieved from reference TRBV29-1 and TRBJ1-4, is SAVISQKPSRDICQRGTSLTIQCQVDSQVTMMFWYRQQPGQSLTLIATANQGSEATYESGFVIDKFPISRPNLTFSTLTVSNMSPEDSSIYLCSVAPGGGEKLFFGSGTQLSVL.

This clonotype was recorded at least ten times. The rearrangement uses TRBV7-9 and TRBJ1-5; no reliable D call. V dropped 4 bases and J dropped 6 bases, with 10 bases sitting between them. This CDR3 contains 13 residues. Germline V gene data show CDR1 as SEHNR and CDR2 as FQNEAQ (reference sequence). In DNA form, the CDR3 reads TGTGCCAGCAGCTACGGCGATGGTCAGCCCCAGCATTTT. It is translated as CASSYGDGQPQHF.

This clonotype was seen more than once but under ten times. This chain uses TRBV25-1 with TRBJ2-3; D is ambiguous. This CDR3 has 18 amino acids. Germline CDR1 and CDR2: MGHDK and SYGVNS. Trimming removed 4 bases from V and 2 bases from J, with 22 bases in between. In DNA form, the CDR3 reads TGTGCCAGCAGTGCTGCGAGCACCCCCCCTTTTAACACAGATACGCAGTATTTT. Amino acids: CASSAASTPPFNTDTQYF.

The chain carries TRBV6-2 or TRBV6-3 and TRBJ2-1; perhaps TRBD2 as D (6 bases). This CDR3 has 14 residues. Germline assignment: CDR1 MNHEY and CDR2 SVGEGT. CDR3 loop: CAVAERFRGGEQFF. CDR3 DNA: TGTGCAGTAGCGGAACGTTTTCGGGGTGGTGAGCAGTTCTTC.

This clonotype was counted between two and nine times. The chain has TRBV7-8 and TRBJ2-3; D gene unclear. The CDR3 has 14 residues. Trimming removed 2 bases from V and 5 bases from J, with 11 bases in between. Germline CDR1 reads SGHVS; CDR2 reads FQNEAQ. CDR3 amino acids: CASSLISVGDTQYF. The CDR3 nucleotides are TGTGCCAGCAGCTTAATTTCCGTCGGAGATACGCAGTATTTT.

This clonotype was counted at least ten times. One end of the junction is discordant with germline, which a read error may explain. The V call is TRBV12-3 or TRBV12-4, the J call TRBJ2-2, with unresolved D. The CDR3 is made up of 12 amino acids. This CDR3 is CASSLATGELFF. The DNA of the CDR3 is TGTGCCAGCAGCTTAGCCACCGGGGAGCTGTTTTTT.

This clonotype turned up a few times. V is TRBV7-9 and J is TRBJ2-1; no clear D gene. Germline V gene lookup returns CDR1 SEHNR and CDR2 FQNEAQ (reference sequence). The ends were cut back, 5 bases at V and 4 bases at J, with 15 bases in the middle. This CDR3 region has 15 residues. The CDR3 DNA reads as TGTGCCAGCAGCCTCCTTTTACTCGGGTACAATGAGCAGTTCTTC. Translating it yields CASSLLLLGYNEQFF.

In DNA, the CDR3 is TGTGCCAGCAGCCAAGTTTCCGCCGGGGTTGAGACCCAGTACTTC. Translated, it gives CASSQVSAGVETQYF. The rearrangement joins TRBV3-1 to TRBJ2-5, with D tentatively TRBD2 (5 bases). V lost 1 base and J 5 bases, leaving 14 bases between the germline ends. There are 15 residues in the CDR3. Germline V CDR1 and CDR2: LGHDT, YNNKEL (reference sequence).

This clonotype has a handful of counts. The chain combines TRBV28 with TRBJ2-7; D is tentatively TRBD1 or TRBD2 (7 bases each). CDR1 and CDR2 (germline): MDHEN, SYDVKM. The CDR3 is 14 residues long. Trimming took off 7 bases at V and 2 bases at J, with 15 bases between the two ends. CDR3 loop: CASIRGGSPYEQYF. The CDR3 bases are TGTGCCAGCATCAGGGGGGGCAGCCCCTACGAGCAGTACTTC.

J is TRBJ2-5 and V is TRBV20-1; D remains ambiguous. Germline V gene sequence: CDR1 DFQATT, CDR2 SNEGSKA (reference sequence). The CDR3 totals 13 residues. Deletions cut 2 bases from V and 5 bases from J, with 12 bases between. CDR3 sequence: CSARLVPLETQYF. In DNA, the CDR3 is TGCAGTGCTAGACTGGTCCCCCTGGAGACCCAGTACTTC.